The source of this T cell receptor beta chain is a study of blood T cell repertoires in COVID-19 (dated by TCRdb to 2018 to 2020). The study in broad terms: Samples from collaborators originated in the United States, Italy and Spain and spanned both the acute and convalescent phases of COVID-19. The samples were drawn from the first 160 participants of the ongoing ImmuneRACE study and from 1,254 subjects provided by 6 global collaborators. Sample metadata almost always included a de-identified subject ID, COVID-19 status, age in years and sex. Where HLA class I and class II types were available, the types were taken from metadata supplied by the sample provider, not from assay-based typing. The prospective study material was composed of cDNA or gDNA derived from T cells, B-cell-depleted T cells, or PBMCs. Subjects who had been exposed to COVID-19, were actively infected with it, or had recovered from it provided the deeply sampled blood TCRbeta repertoires that made up the dataset. A freely available public database, intended as a resource for researchers studying the immune response to SARS-CoV-2, is where the repertoires were released. The paper's findings and limits, for the study overall: How much clinical and demographic metadata was included differed by source and by participant, and the metadata was provided uncurated.

For this clone: Its cognate antigen has yet to be identified. Per-nucleotide qualities are absent, and no much larger clonotype sits a single base away.

The immunoSEQ Assay, a bias-controlled multiplex PCR, was used to amplify TCRbeta CDR3 regions from genomic DNA. In the source study's methods: The number of nucleated cells in each sample was estimated by amplification of reference gene primers within the assay. Sequence reads were collapsed and filtered to measure the absolute abundance of every unique TCRbeta CDR3 rearrangement. For each sample, productive Simpson clonality was calculated by taking the square root of Simpson's diversity index across productive rearrangements. This immuneACCESS table, as held by TCRdb, lists in-frame sequences with V and J called but not all clones. Of the missing ones, under half trace to an unresolved V gene in checked studies; the others have no known cause. That table gives V, J and clone size, and the DNA gave D and trimming. In all, the sample holds some 59,000 clones, and about nine tenths of those were seen once. About 1.5% of the sample comes from the top ten.

Collaborating institutions collected whole blood in K2EDTA tubes following their own protocols. For TCRbeta analysis, collaborators shipped samples in one of three forms: frozen whole blood, isolated PBMCs, or DNA extracted from either of those sample types. From the cysteine through the phenylalanine, the CDR3 covers 16 amino acids. Only the CDR3 DNA stays, 48 bases, in frame from base 1. Trimming removed 3 bases from V and 2 bases from J; the gene matches leave 8 bases unexplained. The CDR1 and CDR2 encoded by the germline V gene are SGHRS and YFSETQ. This chain joins TRBV5-1 to TRBJ1-1, and 9 junction bases match TRBD1. The TCR sequence derives from a man between 60 and 70 years old with acute or convalescent COVID-19. Sequencing input: peripheral blood. The CDR3 here reads CASSWDRENLNTEAFF. The sequenced DNA: TGCGCCAGCAGCTGGGACAGGGAAAACCTAAACACTGAAGCTTTCTTT.